The 19 T cell receptor beta chains given below trace back to one sample, sequenced in a study of response to subunit inactivated influenza vaccine. Each CDR3 protein is one row after TCRdb ran MiXCR on the RT-PCR reads. The sample includes 490,000 or so distinct CDR3 sequences, 6% to 9% of them seen just once. The sample here was PBMCs from blood, taken approximately 25 months after vaccination. The receptors derive from a man aged 50 to 69 who received an inactivated influenza vaccine.

As regards this clonotype: At one end the junction does not follow the germline gene, possibly because of a read error. The chain uses TRBV7-6 and TRBJ2-1; tentatively, D is TRBD1 or TRBD2 (6 bases each). CDR3 size: 17 residues. The V gene's germline CDR1 is SGHVS and CDR2 FNYEAQ. CDR3 region: CASSLGPIGGNFDERFF. CDR3 in DNA: TGTGCCAGCAGCTTAGGACCCATAGGGGGGAATTTCGATGAGCGGTTCTTC.

The rearrangement links TRBV4-3 to TRBJ2-1; D may be TRBD2 (6 bases). Trimming stripped 4 bases from V and 0 bases from J, with 16 bases between. Germline-derived CDR1 and CDR2 are LGHNA and YSLEER. The CDR3 consists of 17 residues. CDR3 nucleotide sequence: TGCGCCAGCAGCCTCCTTTTCGGGACTCTCTCCTACAATGAGCAGTTCTTC. It is translated as CASSLLFGTLSYNEQFF.

This clonotype was observed a few times. This chain joins TRBV20-1 and TRBJ2-2; 13 bases agree with TRBD2. Germline-derived CDR1 and CDR2 are DFQATT and SNEGSKA (reference sequence). V shed 6 bases and J 5 bases; nucleotides not matched to a gene: 6. The length of the CDR3 is 15 residues. CDR3 loop: CSATSGGAGTGELFF. CDR3 sequence (DNA): TGCAGTGCCACTAGCGGGGGGGCCGGGACCGGGGAGCTGTTTTTT.

This chain joins TRBV5-1 and TRBJ2-3, with TRBD1 as a possible D gene (6 bases). The CDR3 has 16 amino acids. V shed 4 bases and J shed 3 bases, with 18 bases lying between them. Germline values: CDR1 SGHRS, CDR2 YFSETQ. DNA of the CDR3: TGCGCCAGCAGCCGAGAGATACAGGGTACGACAGATACGCAGTATTTT. Residues: CASSREIQGTTDTQYF.

This chain links TRBV5-1 with TRBJ2-7, with TRBD1 matching 10 bases. With V trimmed by 4 bases and J by 6 bases, 10 bases remained unmatched. The CDR3 contains 15 residues. CDR1 and CDR2 (germline): SGHRS, YFSETQ. The CDR3: CASSTRPGQGIEQYF. In DNA, the CDR3 is TGCGCCAGCAGCACCCGTCCGGGACAGGGGATCGAGCAGTACTTC.

This clonotype was observed at least ten times. V is TRBV5-1 and J is TRBJ2-1; 8 bases match TRBD2. This CDR3 is 17 amino acids long. Germline trimming cut 0 bases from V and 2 bases from J; bases unmatched to any gene: 7. CDR1 is SGHRS and CDR2 is YFSETQ in the germline V gene. CDR3 residues: CASSLDSSGGAYNEQFF. For the CDR3, the DNA is TGCGCCAGCAGCTTGGATTCGTCCGGGGGGGCCTACAATGAGCAGTTCTTC.

Many counts were recorded for this clonotype. The genes are TRBV6-2 or TRBV6-3 and TRBJ2-4, with TRBD1 as a possible D gene (6 bases). Trimming removed 6 bases at V and 7 bases at J, with 16 bases between. There are 14 residues in the CDR3. Germline CDR1 MNHEY, CDR2 SVGEGT. This CDR3 is CASSPQGVENIQYF. As DNA, the CDR3 is TGTGCCAGCAGCCCACAGGGAGTGGAGAACATTCAGTACTTC.

This clonotype was recorded at least ten times. This CDR3 is CSAGQGFGYTF. The CDR3 DNA reads as TGCAGTGCCGGACAGGGGTTTGGCTACACCTTC. This chain links TRBV20-1 with TRBJ1-2; TRBD1 agrees at 9 bases. The junction had 3 bases not matched to a gene; V was cut back by 6 bases and J by 7 bases. Looked up from germline, CDR1 is DFQATT and CDR2 is SNEGSKA (reference sequence). This CDR3 spans 11 amino acids.

There are many counts of this clonotype. This chain links TRBV25-1 with TRBJ2-5, with D unclear. The V end lost 1 base, the J end lost 4 bases, and 4 bases lay between the germline ends. CDR1 MGHDK and CDR2 SYGVNS come from the germline V gene. The CDR3 contains 12 residues. The CDR3 DNA follows: TGTGCCAGCAGTGAATCTCCAGAGACCCAGTACTTC. This encodes CASSESPETQYF.

This clonotype was seen repeatedly, ten times or more. The J gene is TRBJ1-2, the V gene TRBV29-1; 10 bases are a match to TRBD1. The germline V gene has CDR1 SQVTM and CDR2 ANQGSEA. V shed 5 bases and J 8 bases; nucleotides not matched to a gene: 8. This CDR3 contains 13 residues. The CDR3 loop reads CSVPGQGNRGYTF. Here the CDR3 DNA reads TGCAGCGTTCCGGGACAGGGGAATCGGGGCTACACCTTC. Using reference TRBV29-1 and TRBJ1-2 for the parts outside the CDR3, the full variable domain is SAVISQKPSRDICQRGTSLTIQCQVDSQVTMMFWYRQQPGQSLTLIATANQGSEATYESGFVIDKFPISRPNLTFSTLTVSNMSPEDSSIYLCSVPGQGNRGYTFGSGTRLTVV.

There are many counts of this clonotype. The rearrangement links TRBV5-1 to TRBJ1-4; TRBD1 aligns across 7 bases. V was pared by 2 bases and J by 0 bases, with 1 base of the junction left unmatched. CDR3 size: 15 residues. Germline CDR1 reads SGHRS; CDR2 reads YFSETQ. CDR3 in amino acids: CASSLGTATNEKLFF. The CDR3 DNA is TGCGCCAGCAGCTTAGGGACAGCAACTAATGAAAAACTGTTTTTT. Full variable domain (missing parts from reference TRBV5-1 and TRBJ1-4): KAGVTQTPRYLIKTRGQQVTLSCSPISGHRSVSWYQQTPGQGLQFLFEYFSETQRNKGNFPGRFSGRQFSNSRSEMNVSTLELGDSALYLCASSLGTATNEKLFFGSGTQLSVL.

As concerns this clonotype: One junction end does not reproduce the germline sequence, and a read error may be involved. This chain uses TRBV7-9 with TRBJ2-2; D tentatively reads TRBD1 or TRBD2 (5 bases each). Per the germline V gene, CDR1 is SEHNR and CDR2 is FQNEAQ (reference sequence). CDR3 length equals 15 residues. As DNA, the CDR3 is TGTGCCTGCAGCCCGCCGGGACGAAGCACCGGGGAGCTGTTTTTT. This encodes CACSPPGRSTGELFF.

This chain uses TRBV5-1 with TRBJ1-2; D is unresolved. Germline V lookup: CDR1 SGHRS, CDR2 YFSETQ. The germline V and J ends were trimmed by 7 bases and 5 bases, with 12 bases remaining between them. The CDR3 extends over 12 amino acids. As DNA, the CDR3 is TGCGCCAGCCATGACGGTACATATGGCTACACCTTC. Its protein is CASHDGTYGYTF.

The sample holds many counts of this clonotype. The chain links TRBV2 to TRBJ2-7, with no clear D. The V end was cut by 3 bases, the J end by 1 base, with 7 bases between. The germline CDR1 and CDR2 sequences are SNHLY and FYNNEI. This CDR3 has 13 residues. This CDR3 is CASSDRVSYEQYF. The CDR3 region has the DNA TGTGCCAGCAGTGACCGGGTGTCCTACGAGCAGTACTTC. The full variable domain, completed using reference TRBV2 and TRBJ2-7, is EPEVTQTPSHQVTQMGQEVILRCVPISNHLYFYWYRQILGQKVEFLVSFYNNEISEKSEIFDDQFSVERPDGSNFTLKIRSTKLEDSAMYFCASSDRVSYEQYFGPGTRLTVT.

This clonotype was detected many times. The rearrangement uses TRBV20-1 and TRBJ1-6; maybe TRBD1 (5 bases). CDR1 DFQATT and CDR2 SNEGSKA come from the germline V gene (reference sequence). CDR3 length equals 12 residues. V was cut by 4 bases and J by 9 bases, with 10 bases left in between. Here the CDR3 DNA reads TGCAGTGCTATGGGGGAGGGTTCACCCCTCCACTTT. Encoded protein: CSAMGEGSPLHF.

At least ten counts were recorded for this clonotype. CDR3 residues: CASSPPPWQDANYGYTF. The CDR3 DNA is TGTGCCAGCAGCCCACCCCCGTGGCAGGATGCTAACTATGGCTACACCTTC. The J gene is TRBJ1-2, the V gene TRBV7-6; D is uncertain. The germline V and J ends were trimmed by 5 bases and 0 bases, with 19 bases remaining between them. The CDR3 totals 17 residues. Germline V gene sequence: CDR1 SGHVS, CDR2 FNYEAQ.

This clonotype was observed a few times. This chain connects TRBV5-1 to TRBJ2-1, with 12 bases identical to TRBD2. Trimming cost V 4 bases and J 6 bases; bases outside gene matches: 11. The CDR3 contains 17 residues. Germline loops: CDR1 SGHRS, CDR2 YFSETQ. For the CDR3, the DNA is TGCGCCAGCAGCATGGCTCCTAGCGGGAGGGCCTCCAATGAGCAGTTCTTC. Its protein is CASSMAPSGRASNEQFF.

The sample holds many counts of this clonotype. The chain carries TRBV5-1 and TRBJ2-3, with unresolved D. The V end lost 2 bases, the J end lost 2 bases, and 12 bases lay between the germline ends. This CDR3 has 15 residues. Per the germline V gene, CDR1 is SGHRS and CDR2 is YFSETQ. The CDR3 nucleotides read TGCGCCAGCAGCTTACCCCCCCCGCCCACAGATACGCAGTATTTT. It translates to CASSLPPPPTDTQYF.

This clonotype came up a few times. The gene calls are TRBV10-3 and TRBJ2-6; a weak D match, TRBD2 (5 bases). The CDR3 is 17 amino acids. Germline V gene data show CDR1 as ENHRY and CDR2 as SYGVKD. Trimming removed 10 bases from V and 0 bases from J, with 19 bases in between. CDR3 in amino acids: CATARGGGSSGANVLTF. As DNA, the CDR3 is TGTGCCACCGCCCGTGGCGGAGGCAGCTCTGGGGCCAACGTCCTGACTTTC.